This T cell receptor (beta chain) is drawn from a study of T cell responses to AZD1222 COVID-19 vaccine. Germline CDR1 reads MDHEN; CDR2 reads SYDVKM. This CDR3 region has 12 residues. V was pared by 6 bases and J by 4 bases, with 8 bases between. General study results and limits: Nearly half of unique spike-specific TCRs reportedly avoided B.1.351 and B.1.1.7 mutated regions. Donors skewed white British and female; clonal diversity was possibly underestimated. Rises in breadth and depth of Spike-specific TCRs came after two AZD1222 doses.

Produced via immunoSEQ multiplex PCR; TCRdb's table is partial and in-frame only. Among under 200,000 clones listed, just over 90% were seen once. Of note for this clone: Its specificity is unknown.

The TCR originated in an adult in good health. This sequence joins TRBV28 and TRBJ2-3, with D perhaps being TRBD1 or TRBD2 (5 bases each). Sequenced material: peripheral blood, taken on day 0 of AZD1222 vaccination. The CDR3 loop is CASRGVADTQYF. CDR3 bases: TGTGCCAGCAGGGGGGTAGCAGATACGCAGTATTTT.